Only one count was recorded for the clone carrying this T cell receptor beta chain. The data are from a study of T cell responses to AZD1222 COVID-19 vaccine. Method: immunoSEQ multiplex PCR; TCRdb's copy keeps in-frame clones and lacks some. This table has 95,000 to 110,000 clones, 90% appearing once. This receptor was identified in an adult in good health. Here the sequenced sample was peripheral blood, taken on day 0 of AZD1222 vaccination.

The CDR3 loop is CASSLRDLYEQYF. CDR3 nucleotide sequence: TGTGCCAGCAGCCTCCGGGACCTCTACGAGCAGTACTTC. The rearrangement uses TRBV11-2 and TRBJ2-7; D tentatively fits TRBD1 or TRBD2 (5 bases each). The CDR3 is 13 residues long. V lost 5 bases, J lost 3 bases, and 11 bases lay in between. Germline V gene lookup returns CDR1 SGHAT and CDR2 FQNNGV.